One and the same sample provided the 9 T cell receptor beta chains below, sequenced in a study of T cell responses to AZD1222 COVID-19 vaccine. Measured with immunoSEQ multiplex PCR; TCRdb has only the in-frame clones, and not every one. The data contain 150,000 or so clones, around 91% of them seen just once; the ten biggest clones take up about 5.9%. The sample here was peripheral blood, taken 28 days after the second AZD1222 dose. The receptor set was obtained from an adult who received the AZD1222 COVID-19 vaccine.

The chain employs TRBV3-1 (or the pseudogene TRBV3-2) and TRBJ1-3, with D maybe TRBD1 (5 bases). The CDR3 covers 17 residues. CDR1 LGHDT and CDR2 YNNKEL come from the germline V gene (reference sequence). V lost 5 bases to trimming and J lost 0 bases, with 17 bases between them. Written as DNA, the CDR3 is TGTGCCAGCAGCTTACTCCTGGGGCTTAGCTCTGGAAACACCATATATTTT. Residues: CASSLLLGLSSGNTIYF.

The chain employs TRBV27 and TRBJ1-5; the match to TRBD1 covers 11 bases. The germline CDR1 and CDR2 sequences are MNHEY and SMNVEV (reference sequence). With 3 bases clipped from V and 6 bases from J, the junction kept 16 bases outside the gene matches. The CDR3 has 19 amino acids. Here the CDR3 reads CASSLTGQGATALIQPQHF. The CDR3 DNA sequence: TGTGCCAGCAGTTTGACCGGACAGGGGGCCACGGCCCTAATTCAGCCCCAGCATTTT.

This chain uses TRBV28 with TRBJ1-2; 7 nucleotides agree with TRBD1. CDR1 MDHEN and CDR2 SYDVKM come from the germline V gene. There are 12 residues in the CDR3. V was pared by 6 bases and J by 7 bases, with 5 bases of the junction left unmatched. CDR3 sequence (DNA): TGTGCCAGCAGACAGGGGACTAGTGGCTACACCTTC. Its protein is CASRQGTSGYTF.

The rearrangement uses TRBV11-2 and TRBJ2-2; 9 bases map to TRBD2. The ends lost 1 base at V and 7 bases at J; junction bases unmatched: 10. This CDR3 spans 17 amino acids. Germline CDR1 and CDR2: SGHAT and FQNNGV. As DNA, the CDR3 is TGTGCCAGCAGCTTAGGTGGTGCGGGAGGGCGAATCGGGGAGCTGTTTTTT. This encodes CASSLGGAGGRIGELFF.

The rearrangement uses TRBV4-2 and TRBJ2-3, with 10 positions matching TRBD2. With 8 bases clipped from V and 6 bases from J, the junction kept 8 bases outside the gene matches. Germline CDR1 reads LGHNA; CDR2 reads YNFKEQ. The CDR3 is made up of 14 amino acids. The CDR3 is CASSRLAGADTQYF. For the CDR3, the DNA is TGTGCCAGCTCGAGACTAGCGGGTGCCGATACGCAGTATTTT.

The gene calls are TRBV9 and TRBJ2-7; D gene ambiguous. The CDR3 loop spans 15 amino acids. V gave up 0 bases and J gave up 0 bases, with 10 bases separating them. Germline assignment: CDR1 SGDLS and CDR2 YYNGEE. The CDR3, as DNA: TGTGCCAGCAGCGTAGCTTGGGGTGTCTCCTACGAGCAGTACTTC. It is translated as CASSVAWGVSYEQYF.

The chain is built from TRBV28 and TRBJ1-5, with TRBD1 matching over 9 bases. From germline, CDR1 is MDHEN and CDR2 SYDVKM. The length of the CDR3 is 17 residues. V was pared by 3 bases and J by 6 bases, with 12 bases of the junction left unmatched. CDR3 residues: CASSFFDIQGASQPQHF. The CDR3 DNA sequence: TGTGCCAGCAGTTTTTTCGACATACAGGGGGCGAGTCAGCCCCAGCATTTT.

The chain uses TRBV3-1 (or the pseudogene TRBV3-2) and TRBJ2-3; tentatively, D is TRBD1 or TRBD2 (5 bases each). V was clipped by 4 bases and J by 0 bases, with 11 bases between them. Germline CDR1 LGHDT, CDR2 YNNKEL (reference sequence). The CDR3 totals 15 residues. The CDR3 DNA reads as TGTGCCAGCAGCCGGAGCTGGGACAGCACAGATACGCAGTATTTT. Translated, it gives CASSRSWDSTDTQYF.

This clone showed up just once. CDR3 protein: CAWSISRGAAFF. CDR3 coding DNA: TGTGCCTGGAGTATCTCTCGCGGGGCGGCTTTCTTT. The V call is TRBV30, the J call TRBJ1-1; D might be TRBD1 (5 bases). CDR3 length: 12 amino acids. Germline CDR1 GTSNPN, CDR2 SVGIG (reference sequence). V lost 2 bases, J lost 11 bases, and 15 bases lay in between.